This T cell receptor (beta chain) comes out of a study of cytotoxic CD8 clonotypes in ibrutinib-treated CLL. This CDR3 comprises 14 residues. The V segment lost 1 base and the J segment 8 bases; nucleotides outside the gene matches: 6. Germline V gene data show CDR1 as SGHDN and CDR2 as FVKESK. In its sample, this clone was seen once. The data were produced by immunoSEQ multiplex PCR, yet TCRdb's version contains in-frame clones alone and is incomplete. The table has about 200,000 clones, around 70% seen once. This specimen was PBMCs, taken after 12 months of ibrutinib treatment. The genes are TRBV14 and TRBJ1-2; 8 nucleotides line up with TRBD1. This TCR came from a human donor with chronic lymphocytic leukemia. CDR3 residues: CASSQVTGGEGYTF. The CDR3 nucleotides are TGTGCCAGCAGCCAAGTCACAGGGGGTGAGGGCTACACCTTC.